The T cell receptor beta chain under discussion was sequenced for a study of cytomegalovirus exposure and HLA in healthy donors. The germline CDR1 and CDR2 sequences are SGHTS and YDEGEE. This CDR3 is built from 16 residues. After removal of 5 bases from V and 0 bases from J, the junction contained 7 bases not matched to a gene. PCR involved 60 Vbeta and 13 Jbeta primers. In the study's own analysis: The authors later counted tens of millions of unique TCR beta chains, roughly 10 million of them shared. Sequencing was performed with immunoSEQ multiplex PCR; in TCRdb, only in-frame clones are kept and a portion is missing. The V and J calls and clone size are taken from that table; D and trimming were inferred from the DNA. The profile shows 150,000 to 200,000 clones, 80% to 90% of them singletons.

The TCR comes from a middle-aged man in good health and CMV-seropositive. The chain combines TRBV5-8 with TRBJ2-2; 7 nucleotides match TRBD1. Sample: PBMCs. This CDR3 reads CASSNEGQPNTGELFF. CDR3 bases: TGTGCCAGCAGTAACGAGGGACAGCCGAACACCGGGGAGCTGTTTTTT. Based on the CDR3 plus reference TRBV5-8 and TRBJ2-2, the full variable domain is EAGVTQSPTHLIKTRGQQATLRCSPISGHTSVYWYQQALGLGLQFLLWYDEGEERNRGNFPPRFSGRQFPNYSSELNVNALELEDSALYLCASSNEGQPNTGELFFGEGSRLTVL.